This entry is about one T cell receptor beta chain. Measured with immunoSEQ multiplex PCR; TCRdb has only the in-frame clones, and not every one. The data contain fewer than 300,000 clones, about nine tenths of them singletons. The data originate from a study of blood T cell repertoires in COVID-19. Across the study: Sample material is recorded as cDNA or gDNA derived from T cells, B-cell-depleted T cells, or PBMCs.

Ages ranged from about 18 to 89 years, with residence in some 25 US areas. Participants reported their clinical history, and cohort assignment relied on those reports. Resolution of symptoms, clearance, or two negative PCRs was present in recovered Cohort 3 donors. The source is a woman in her twenties or thirties who had recovered from COVID-19. Sequenced material: PBMCs or T cells enriched from blood (not recorded which).

The CDR3, as DNA: TGCAGTGCTAGTGGGGGGGGAACGGGAGAGACCCAGTACTTC. It translates to CSASGGGTGETQYF. The V gene is TRBV20-1, the J gene TRBJ2-5; 7 positions agree with TRBD2. J was trimmed by 4 bases and V by 3 bases; bases with no gene match: 8. The CDR3 sequence is 14 residues long. The V gene's germline CDR1 is DFQATT and CDR2 SNEGSKA (reference sequence).